This T cell receptor beta chain comes out of a study of blood T cell repertoires in COVID-19. V was pared by 5 bases and J by 1 base, with 7 bases of the junction left unmatched. CDR1 and CDR2 (germline): LNHDA, SQIVND (reference sequence). The CDR3 covers 15 residues. Sequencing was performed with immunoSEQ multiplex PCR; in TCRdb, only in-frame clones are kept and a portion is missing. Of roughly 150,000 clones detected, around 79% appear once; the ten largest clones hold 15% to 20%. This sequence joins TRBV19 and TRBJ2-7; the match to TRBD1 covers 8 bases. This TCR derives from a woman between 70 and 85 years old in a cohort exposed to, infected with or recovered from COVID-19 (not recorded which). The sample comprised PBMCs or T cells enriched from blood (not recorded which). Written as DNA, the CDR3 is TGTGCCAGTAGTGCGGGGACAGGACGTTCCTACGAGCAGTACTTC. It yields the protein CASSAGTGRSYEQYF.